The subject of this entry is one TCR beta chain. Susac syndrome patients met recently defined diagnostic criteria for definite or probable disease. This sample stems from a study of CD8 T cells in Susac syndrome. The length of the CDR3 is 14 residues. Germline CDR1 MNHEY, CDR2 SVGEGT. V trimming: 2 bases; J trimming: 3 bases; junction bases outside the gene matches: 0. RNA totalling roughly 0.45 to 1 ug underwent reverse transcription with random hexamers. TCR beta CDR3 was amplified by immunoSEQ multiplex PCR. This amplification extended across 54 Vbeta and 13 Jbeta segments. TCRdb re-analysed the immunoSEQ multiplex PCR reads in MiXCR, keeping a single row per CDR3 protein. This sample has under 150,000 distinct CDR3 sequences; approximately 95% occur once, and the top ten carry more than 0.11%.

The material sequenced was CD4+ T cells from PBMCs. The sequence derives from a human donor with Susac syndrome. The chain links TRBV6-2 or TRBV6-3 to TRBJ2-7, with TRBD2 identical over 11 bases. CDR3 coding DNA: TGTGCCAGCAGTTACGGACTAGCGGGCTACGAGCAGTACTTC. Encoded protein: CASSYGLAGYEQYF.